These 13 T cell receptor beta chains came from one sample sequenced in a study of technical replicates of blood from several donors (dated by TCRdb to the late 2010s). The library relied on the immunoSEQ multiplex PCR assay. TCRdb provides this immuneACCESS table in a form limited to in-frame rearrangements. Some clones are lacking; in checked studies, under half of them reflect an unresolved V gene, and why the rest are absent is not known. Counted in this sample were fewer than 90,000 clones; around 92% of them appeared once. In total, the top ten clones hold around 0.42% of the sample. The sequencing input was T cells isolated from PBMCs. The receptors originated from a human donor in good health.

The V gene is TRBV4-1, the J gene TRBJ1-4; the D is unclear. CDR3 length: 15 amino acids. Trimming shortened V by 1 base and J by 7 bases, and 13 bases separated the two germline ends. Germline V gene sequence: CDR1 MGHRA, CDR2 YSYEKL. The CDR3 spells CASSQVTDRLEKLFF. CDR3 DNA sequence: TGCGCCAGCAGCCAAGTAACAGATCGCCTTGAAAAACTGTTTTTT.

V is TRBV10-1 and J is TRBJ1-1; D not resolved. V was shortened by 6 bases and J by 0 bases, with 14 bases between the two germline ends. The CDR3 runs to 15 residues. Germline-derived CDR1 and CDR2 are WNHNN and SYGVQD (reference sequence). The CDR3 coding sequence is TGCGCCAGCAGGGCTGACCCAGCGGTGAACACTGAAGCTTTCTTT. Encoded protein: CASRADPAVNTEAFF.

The chain uses TRBV13 and TRBJ2-5; 7 nucleotides align to TRBD1. The CDR3 has 15 amino acids. Germline V gives CDR1 PRHDT, CDR2 FYEKMQ (reference sequence). V lost 2 bases, J lost 1 base, and 4 bases stayed unmatched. The CDR3 nucleotides are TGTGCCAGCAGCTTACTACAGGGGACCCAAGAGACCCAGTACTTC. Its translation is CASSLLQGTQETQYF.

The chain has TRBV10-3 and TRBJ2-3; D may be TRBD1 (6 bases). V lost 3 bases and J 8 bases, leaving 9 bases between the germline ends. Germline V gene data show CDR1 as ENHRY and CDR2 as SYGVKD. This CDR3 comprises 12 residues. The CDR3 DNA sequence: TGTGCCATCAGTGATAAGGACAGTACGCAGTATTTT. Its translation is CAISDKDSTQYF.

By sample fraction, this clone is medium-sized (0.01 to 0.1%). Other DNA sequences of this sample code for an identical CDR3. CDR3 nucleotides: TGTGCCAGCAGTTACGACAGGGGAAACATTCAGTACTTC. Protein: CASSYDRGNIQYF. The gene calls are TRBV6-5 and TRBJ2-4; 8 bases agree with TRBD1. The CDR3 runs to 13 residues. Losses at the gene ends were 2 bases for V and 6 bases for J; bases not matched to a gene: 0. Germline V gene lookup returns CDR1 MNHEY and CDR2 SVGAGI.

This clone was recorded once. The J gene is TRBJ1-2, the V gene TRBV28, with TRBD1 as a possible D gene (6 bases). Trimming took 6 bases from V and 4 from J, leaving 12 bases between them. The germline CDR1 and CDR2 sequences are MDHEN and SYDVKM. The CDR3 is 13 residues long. This CDR3 reads CASRPTGTYGYTF. In DNA, the CDR3 is TGTGCCAGCAGACCAACAGGGACCTATGGCTACACCTTC.

The V call is TRBV30, the J call TRBJ2-1; maybe TRBD1 (6 bases). Between the trimmed V and J ends, which lost 4 bases and 3 bases, there was a span of 16 bases. The CDR3 spans 15 residues. The germline V gene has CDR1 GTSNPN and CDR2 SVGIG (reference sequence). The CDR3 loop reads CAWKGPGQLYNEQFF. The CDR3 nucleotides are TGTGCCTGGAAAGGTCCCGGACAGCTCTACAATGAGCAGTTCTTC.

V gene TRBV6-5 combines with J gene TRBJ1-2, with D possibly TRBD1 on 6 matching bases. Germline CDR1 MNHEY, CDR2 SVGAGI. This CDR3 spans 12 amino acids. V was shortened by 0 bases and J by 8 bases, with 7 bases between the two germline ends. The DNA for the CDR3 is TGTGCCAGCAGTTACTCCAGGGGAGGCTACACCTTC. This sequence encodes CASSYSRGGYTF.

The CDR3 sequence is CASSPSGQISGNTIYF. CDR3 in DNA: TGTGCCAGCTCACCTTCGGGACAAATCTCTGGAAACACCATATATTTT. The chain combines TRBV18 with TRBJ1-3; D may be TRBD1 (6 bases). CDR3 length equals 16 residues. From germline, CDR1 is KGHSH and CDR2 LQKENI. V was cut by 3 bases and J by 0 bases, with 12 bases left in between.

The chain is built from TRBV11-3 and TRBJ2-2, with D perhaps TRBD2 (6 bases). CDR3 length: 14 residues. Trimming shortened V by 5 bases and J by 4 bases, and 11 bases separated the two germline ends. The germline V gene has CDR1 SGHNT and CDR2 YENEEA. The CDR3 DNA reads TGTGCCAGCAGCGGAGGGGATGGCACCGGGGAGCTGTTTTTT. Its protein is CASSGGDGTGELFF.

The chain links TRBV6-5 to TRBJ2-7; no firm D call. V lost 4 bases, J lost 0 bases, and 7 bases lay in between. Germline CDR1 reads MNHEY; CDR2 reads SVGAGI. The CDR3 has 13 amino acids. CDR3 nucleotides: TGTGCCAGCAGTTTGGCACCCTCCTACGAGCAGTACTTC. It translates to CASSLAPSYEQYF.

The V gene is TRBV6-1, the J gene TRBJ2-2; weak D call: TRBD2 (6 bases). V was trimmed by 6 bases and J by 6 bases, leaving 14 bases between them. CDR1 is MNHNS and CDR2 is SASEGT in the germline V gene. The CDR3 spans 14 residues. CDR3 region: CASSHIGGPGELFF. CDR3 nucleotides: TGTGCCAGCAGCCATATCGGGGGTCCCGGGGAGCTGTTTTTT.

This clone was detected once. J is TRBJ2-5 and V is TRBV4-2; TRBD1 aligns across 9 bases. Trimming at V came to 2 bases and at J to 4 bases, leaving 8 bases not matched to a gene. Germline V gene data show CDR1 as LGHNA and CDR2 as YNFKEQ. The CDR3 extends over 16 amino acids. The CDR3 region is CASSQLGQGRGETQYF. The CDR3 coding sequence is TGTGCCAGCAGCCAACTCGGACAGGGGAGGGGAGAGACCCAGTACTTC.